The clone carrying this TCR beta chain was counted many times. Its cognate antigen is unknown. The germline V gene has CDR1 LGHDT and CDR2 YNNKEL (reference sequence). The ends were cut back, 3 bases at V and 1 base at J, with 6 bases in the middle. The CDR3 consists of 13 residues. Researchers amplified the TCR beta CDR3 regions from RNA transcripts. During a first-round RT-PCR of the TCR CDR3, the HTBI primer set was used. TCRdb re-called the multiplex PCR reads with MiXCR, one entry per CDR3 protein. Of 300,000 to 400,000 distinct CDR3 sequences in the sample, roughly 13% were seen once. The sample belongs to a study of T cells in Graves' hyperthyroidism and ophthalmopathy. Study-level findings and limits: Among clonotypes expanded in thyroid above 0.001, most were also found in blood.

Those with hyperthyroidism were 18 to 65 years old, newly diagnosed, and ill for under 2 months. Criteria for exclusion of patients were uncontrolled infection, other autoimmune disease, pregnancy or lactation. The receptor was isolated from a young woman with Graves' hyperthyroidism. The rearrangement uses TRBV3-1 and TRBJ1-1; D remains unclear. Sequenced input: blood. The CDR3 spells CASSHSKNTEAFF. The CDR3 DNA reads as TGTGCCAGCAGCCATAGCAAGAACACTGAAGCTTTCTTT.